The 21 T cell receptor beta chains given below trace back to one sample, sequenced in a study of regulatory T cells in long-lasting Graves disease. The authors built TCR beta libraries using iRepertoire HTBI primers and Arm-PCR of CDR3 regions. MiXCR, run by TCRdb on the multiplex PCR reads, gives a single entry per CDR3 protein. This repertoire shows over 300,000 distinct CDR3 sequences, roughly a fifth found once; its top ten account for roughly 27%. Documented time point: persistent/refractory GD, antithyroid drugs over 5 years with positive TRAb. RNA extracted from PBMCs served as the sequencing template. This sample comprised peripheral blood mononuclear cells (PBMCs), obtained when the disease was refractory, from a patient treated with antithyroid drugs. These receptors were obtained from a female donor with Graves disease.

This clonotype has ten or more counts. The chain couples TRBV28 to TRBJ1-5; D possibly corresponds to TRBD1 (5 bases). This CDR3 has 14 amino acids. Germline CDR1 MDHEN, CDR2 SYDVKM. Trimming cost V 8 bases and J 3 bases, with 14 bases left between them. The CDR3 DNA reads as TGTGCCAGCGTGTATCGACAGCCCAATCAGCCCCAGCATTTT. Translation gives CASVYRQPNQPQHF.

The chain carries TRBV4-3 and TRBJ1-1, with D possibly being TRBD1 (6 bases). The CDR3 has 13 residues. The V end was cut by 4 bases, the J end by 2 bases, with 8 bases between. CDR1 and CDR2 (germline): LGHNA, YSLEER. For the CDR3, the DNA is TGCGCCAGCAGCCCGGGACACAACACTGAAGCTTTCTTT. Its translation: CASSPGHNTEAFF.

This clonotype was recorded at least ten times. This sequence joins TRBV15 and TRBJ2-5; D gene uncertain. Germline CDR1 LNHNV, CDR2 YYDKDF (reference sequence). The V and J ends lost 3 bases and 0 bases respectively, with 5 bases between them. The CDR3 has 13 amino acids. The CDR3 coding sequence is TGTGCCACCAGCAGGACTTACCAAGAGACCCAGTACTTC. Translating gives CATSRTYQETQYF. The full variable domain, its missing parts supplied by reference TRBV15 and TRBJ2-5, is DAMVIQNPRYQVTQFGKPVTLSCSQTLNHNVMYWYQQKSSQAPKLLFHYYDKDFNNEADTPDNFQSRRPNTSFCFLDIRSPGLGDTAMYLCATSRTYQETQYFGPGTRLLVL.

This clonotype was picked up many times. The V call is TRBV7-2, the J call TRBJ2-7; 7 bases are a match to TRBD2. Germline V gene data show CDR1 as SGHTA and CDR2 as FQGNSA. Losses at the gene ends were 4 bases for V and 7 bases for J; bases not matched to a gene: 7. The CDR3 sequence is 13 residues long. CDR3 nucleotides: TGTGCCAGCAGCTCCAGCCCGGGGGGAGAGCAGTACTTC. It translates to CASSSSPGGEQYF. Full variable domain (remainder filled in from reference TRBV7-2 and TRBJ2-7): GAGVSQSPSNKVTEKGKDVELRCDPISGHTALYWYRQSLGQGLEFLIYFQGNSAPDKSGLPSDRFSAERTGGSVSTLTIQRTQQEDSAVYLCASSSSPGGEQYFGPGTRLTVT.

This clonotype has a count of ten or more. The rearrangement joins TRBV27 to TRBJ1-1, with D hard to call. Germline V gene data show CDR1 as MNHEY and CDR2 as SMNVEV (reference sequence). Between the trimmed V and J ends, which lost 5 bases and 0 bases, there was a span of 13 bases. The CDR3 totals 15 residues. The DNA for the CDR3 is TGTGCCAGCAGTATGATAGAAACAATGAACACTGAAGCTTTCTTT. It codes for CASSMIETMNTEAFF.

This clonotype has a count of ten or more. The V call is TRBV28, the J call TRBJ1-2; D is unresolved. Germline CDR1 and CDR2: MDHEN and SYDVKM. V lost 7 bases and J lost 0, with 6 bases in between. This CDR3 contains 12 residues. Here the CDR3 DNA reads TGTGCCAGCACTGCGGCTAACTATGGCTACACCTTC. Translation: CASTAANYGYTF.

This clonotype was counted many times. The V call is TRBV28, the J call TRBJ2-7, with a weak D call TRBD2 (6 bases). V was trimmed by 6 bases and J by 2 bases, leaving 14 bases between them. The CDR3 sequence is 14 residues long. Germline-derived CDR1 and CDR2 are MDHEN and SYDVKM. The CDR3 DNA sequence: TGTGCCAGCAGGGGGCCTAGCGTTACCTACGAGCAGTACTTC. Residues: CASRGPSVTYEQYF.

The gene calls are TRBV25-1 and TRBJ2-7; no firm D call. V was cut by 0 bases and J by 3 bases, with 9 bases left in between. The CDR3 has 14 amino acids. Germline CDR1 reads MGHDK; CDR2 reads SYGVNS. The CDR3 sequence is CASSEYGSIYEQYF. The CDR3 DNA sequence: TGTGCCAGCAGTGAATACGGGTCTATCTACGAGCAGTACTTC.

This clonotype was seen many times. The chain employs TRBV20-1 and TRBJ2-5; TRBD1 matches 7 bases. The CDR3 consists of 13 residues. With V trimmed by 6 bases and J by 2 bases, 6 bases remained unmatched. Looked up from germline, CDR1 is DFQATT and CDR2 is SNEGSKA (reference sequence). In nucleotides, the CDR3 is TGCAGTGCCCGTTGGACAGGTCAAGAGACCCAGTACTTC. Translated: CSARWTGQETQYF.

This clonotype was recorded a few times. This chain links TRBV27 with TRBJ2-1, with TRBD2 as a possible D gene (5 bases). Germline V gene sequence: CDR1 MNHEY, CDR2 SMNVEV (reference sequence). CDR3 length: 14 residues. Trimming stripped 1 base from V and 9 bases from J, with 13 bases between. The CDR3 region has the DNA TGTGCCAGCAGTTTATATCCTAGCCACCTTGAGCAGTTCTTC. Translating it yields CASSLYPSHLEQFF.

This clonotype appeared a few times. This clone may be a read error of a much larger clone one base away. V usage is TRBV9 and J usage is TRBJ1-1; 7 bases are shared with TRBD1. The CDR3 covers 14 residues. Germline trimming cut 3 bases from V and 1 base from J; bases unmatched to any gene: 3. The germline V gene encodes CDR1 SGDLS and CDR2 YYNGEE. CDR3 bases: TGTGCCAGCAGCGACCGGACAGGGAACACTGAAGCTTTCTTT. Protein: CASSDRTGNTEAFF.

The genes are TRBV11-2 and TRBJ1-5; D gene unclear. Trimming removed 2 bases from V and 1 base from J, with 15 bases in between. Germline V gene lookup returns CDR1 SGHAT and CDR2 FQNNGV. The CDR3 covers 17 residues. CDR3 in amino acids: CASSLSPLKASNQPQHF. Here the CDR3 DNA reads TGTGCCAGCAGCTTAAGCCCCCTCAAAGCGAGCAATCAGCCCCAGCATTTT. The full variable domain, in which reference TRBV11-2 and TRBJ1-5 provide the parts outside the CDR3, is EAGVAQSPRYKIIEKRQSVAFWCNPISGHATLYWYQQILGQGPKLLIQFQNNGVVDDSQLPKDRFSAERLKGVDSTLKIQPAKLEDSAVYLCASSLSPLKASNQPQHFGDGTRLSIL.

This clonotype was seen at least ten times. The V call is TRBV20-1, the J call TRBJ1-5; a possible D gene is TRBD1 (5 bases). The germline CDR1 and CDR2 sequences are DFQATT and SNEGSKA (reference sequence). The V end was cut by 2 bases, the J end by 6 bases, with 17 bases between. The CDR3 is 15 residues long. The chain's CDR3 is CSARMVGDRGQPQHF. The DNA for the CDR3 is TGCAGTGCTAGAATGGTGGGGGACCGGGGTCAGCCCCAGCATTTT.

This clonotype was observed many times. The chain is built from TRBV6-1 and TRBJ1-2, with 10 bases identical to TRBD1. V was clipped by 6 bases and J by 7 bases; unmatched bases: 11. CDR1 MNHNS and CDR2 SASEGT come from the germline V gene. The CDR3 is made up of 15 amino acids. This CDR3 is CASRRRRDRGGGYTF. In DNA, the CDR3 is TGTGCCAGCAGACGCCGCCGGGACAGGGGTGGTGGCTACACCTTC.

DNA for the CDR3: TGTGCCAGCAGTTTATCGCCCGGGGCGATGAACACTGAAGCTTTCTTT. Its translation is CASSLSPGAMNTEAFF. The chain combines TRBV27 with TRBJ1-1; TRBD1 might be the D (5 bases). The ends were cut back, 0 bases at V and 0 bases at J, with 11 bases in the middle. This CDR3 comprises 16 residues. Germline loops: CDR1 MNHEY, CDR2 SMNVEV (reference sequence).

V usage is TRBV29-1 and J usage is TRBJ2-7; possibly TRBD2 for D (6 bases). Trimming took 6 bases from V and 2 from J, leaving 11 bases between them. The CDR3 length is 12 residues. Per the germline V gene, CDR1 is SQVTM and CDR2 is ANQGSEA. The CDR3 loop is CSVGLSTYEQYF. CDR3 sequence (DNA): TGCAGCGTGGGACTCTCCACCTACGAGCAGTACTTC.

The CDR3 is CASSPRGREGYTF. The CDR3 nucleotides read TGTGCCAGCTCACCAAGGGGGCGCGAGGGCTACACCTTC. The genes are TRBV18 and TRBJ1-2; TRBD1 agrees at 7 bases. With V trimmed by 2 bases and J by 8 bases, 5 bases remained unmatched. This CDR3 contains 13 residues. Germline CDR1 KGHSH, CDR2 LQKENI.

The chain has TRBV18 and TRBJ1-2; D is perhaps TRBD1 (6 bases). This CDR3 has 15 amino acids. Trimming took off 0 bases at V and 6 bases at J, with 14 bases between the two ends. The germline V gene has CDR1 KGHSH and CDR2 LQKENI. The DNA for the CDR3 is TGTGCCAGCTCACCACCGTGGAAACAGGGAAATGGCTACACCTTC. This encodes CASSPPWKQGNGYTF.

This clonotype came up a few times. The chain employs TRBV5-1 and TRBJ2-5; the D gene could be TRBD1 or TRBD2 (5 bases each). Germline lookup yields CDR1 SGHRS and CDR2 YFSETQ. CDR3 size: 14 residues. The germline V and J ends were trimmed by 5 bases and 1 base, with 12 bases remaining between them. For the CDR3, the DNA is TGCGCCAGCAGGGGGACGGTGAGCCAAGAGACCCAGTACTTC. Protein product: CASRGTVSQETQYF. Together with reference TRBV5-1 and TRBJ2-5, the CDR3 gives the full variable domain: KAGVTQTPRYLIKTRGQQVTLSCSPISGHRSVSWYQQTPGQGLQFLFEYFSETQRNKGNFPGRFSGRQFSNSRSEMNVSTLELGDSALYLCASRGTVSQETQYFGPGTRLLVL.

CDR3 protein: CASRRGQSYNYGYTF. CDR3 sequence (DNA): TGTGCCAGCAGGAGGGGACAGTCCTATAACTATGGCTACACCTTC. J is TRBJ1-2 and V is TRBV6-2 or TRBV6-3; 7 nucleotides line up with TRBD1. The CDR3 contains 15 residues. Germline trimming cut 6 bases from V and 1 base from J; bases unmatched to any gene: 8. Germline V gives CDR1 MNHEY, CDR2 SVGEGT.

This clonotype was detected ten times or more. V is TRBV11-2 and J is TRBJ1-1, with 7 bases aligning to TRBD1. This CDR3 region has 15 residues. The V gene's germline CDR1 is SGHAT and CDR2 FQNNGV. V shed 4 bases, J shed 1 base, and the junction held 6 bases outside the gene matches. The CDR3 loop is CASSSARDRNTEAFF. The CDR3 region has the DNA TGTGCCAGCAGCTCCGCCAGGGACAGGAACACTGAAGCTTTCTTT.